The 15 T cell receptor beta chains given below trace back to one sample, sequenced in a study of human T cells and chemical hapten exposure. One entry per CDR3 protein, called by TCRdb with MiXCR from the RACE reads. The sample holds 75,000 to 100,000 distinct CDR3 sequences, 8% to 11% seen once. Stated time point: patch test 1, 2 weeks after DPC sensitization. Treatment indicated: therapeutic diphenylcyclopropenone sensitization with weekly scalp DPC. Sequenced here: whole blood, sampled in connection with sensitization to the hapten diphenylcyclopropenone (DPC). All receptors come from a man aged 35 to 55 with alopecia areata. Some clones in this sample may be carry-over from other donors' samples.

V is TRBV9 and J is TRBJ2-1; D is ambiguous. CDR1 is SGDLS and CDR2 is YYNGEE in the germline V gene. The CDR3 sequence is 15 residues long. The V end was cut by 4 bases, the J end by 3 bases, with 14 bases between. The CDR3 coding sequence is TGTGCCAGCAGCCCTCTCGGCCAGGTCTACAATGAGCAGTTCTTC. Its protein product is CASSPLGQVYNEQFF. Drawing the rest from reference TRBV9 and TRBJ2-1, the complete variable domain is DSGVTQTPKHLITATGQRVTLRCSPRSGDLSVYWYQQSLDQGLQFLIQYYNGEERAKGNILERFSAQQFPDLHSELNLSSLELGDSALYFCASSPLGQVYNEQFFGPGTRLTVL.

This chain links TRBV2 with TRBJ2-3; D call uncertain. Germline V CDR1 and CDR2: SNHLY, FYNNEI. With 3 bases removed from V and 5 bases from J, the gap between germline ends came to 9 bases. The CDR3 is 13 residues long. The CDR3 protein is CASSDYPEDTQYF. The CDR3 DNA reads as TGTGCCAGCAGTGATTATCCGGAAGATACGCAGTATTTT.

This clonotype was recorded many times. For the CDR3, the DNA is TGTGCCAGCAGCCAAGAGACCCAGTACTTC. It encodes CASSQETQYF. The V and J genes are TRBV7-9 and TRBJ2-5; no definite D call. Between the trimmed V and J ends, which lost 5 bases and 2 bases, there was a span of 0 bases. Germline loops: CDR1 SEHNR, CDR2 FQNEAQ (reference sequence). The CDR3 sequence is 10 residues long.

In this sample, this clonotype turned up a few times. The rearrangement joins TRBV5-1 to TRBJ1-1, with 8 bases matching TRBD1. Germline V gene data show CDR1 as SGHRS and CDR2 as YFSETQ. V dropped 2 bases and J dropped 4; count of bases not matched to a gene: 10. The CDR3 extends over 16 amino acids. The CDR3 region is CASSFGPDRVSTEAFF. In DNA form, the CDR3 reads TGCGCCAGCAGCTTTGGTCCGGACAGGGTATCCACTGAAGCTTTCTTT.

This clonotype was counted a few times. The chain uses TRBV5-4 and TRBJ2-3; a possible D gene is TRBD2 (5 bases). The CDR3 loop spans 14 amino acids. CDR1 is SGHNT and CDR2 is YYREEE in the germline V gene (reference sequence). The ends were cut back, 0 bases at V and 6 bases at J, with 11 bases in the middle. In DNA, the CDR3 is TGTGCCAGCAGCTTGGAAAGGGCGGGCGATACGCAGTATTTT. This codes for CASSLERAGDTQYF.

This clonotype was seen a handful of times. The J gene is TRBJ2-7, the V gene TRBV5-6; 7 nucleotides align to TRBD1. Germline V lookup: CDR1 SGHDT, CDR2 YYEEEE. Trimming at V came to 3 bases and at J to 7 bases, leaving 10 bases not matched to a gene. This CDR3 has 14 residues. This chain's CDR3 is CASSYRDRPLEQYF. The CDR3 DNA follows: TGTGCCAGCAGCTACCGGGACAGACCCCTTGAGCAGTACTTC.

The rearrangement joins TRBV20-1 to TRBJ2-3; weak D call: TRBD2 (5 bases). V was pared by 1 base and J by 3 bases, with 11 bases between. Germline lookup yields CDR1 DFQATT and CDR2 SNEGSKA (reference sequence). This CDR3 is built from 14 residues. CDR3 sequence reads: CSARVMGRTDTQYF. CDR3 nucleotides: TGCAGTGCTAGAGTTATGGGGAGAACAGATACGCAGTATTTT.

Many counts were recorded for this clonotype. The chain couples TRBV7-9 to TRBJ2-5; D gene uncertain. V was clipped by 5 bases and J by 2 bases, with 3 bases between them. The CDR3 is made up of 11 amino acids. The germline V gene has CDR1 SEHNR and CDR2 FQNEAQ (reference sequence). The CDR3 reads CASSKQETQYF. The CDR3 nucleotides read TGTGCCAGCAGCAAGCAAGAGACCCAGTACTTC.

This clonotype occurred a few times. The chain combines TRBV25-1 with TRBJ1-1; TRBD1 agrees at 8 bases. The CDR3 spans 14 residues. V shed 8 bases, J shed 0 bases, and the junction held 5 bases outside the gene matches. Germline lookup yields CDR1 MGHDK and CDR2 SYGVNS. The CDR3 DNA sequence: TGTGCCAGCCGACACAGGGGGATGAACACTGAAGCTTTCTTT. This translates into CASRHRGMNTEAFF.

This clonotype was seen only a few times. This rearrangement joins TRBV7-2 to TRBJ2-3, with a possible D match to TRBD2 (6 bases). The CDR3 sequence is 15 residues long. CDR1 and CDR2 from the germline V gene are SGHTA and FQGNSA. V was pared by 3 bases and J by 1 base, with 11 bases between. The CDR3 region is CASSFGGSGTDTQYF. CDR3 sequence (DNA): TGTGCCAGCAGCTTCGGAGGGAGTGGCACAGATACGCAGTATTTT.

The chain recombines TRBV7-9 with TRBJ2-3; 13 bases map to TRBD2. Germline assignment: CDR1 SEHNR and CDR2 FQNEAQ (reference sequence). The CDR3 extends over 16 amino acids. V shed 4 bases and J 4 bases; nucleotides not matched to a gene: 5. CDR3 protein: CASSSTSGRAADTQYF. In DNA form, the CDR3 reads TGTGCCAGCAGCTCCACTAGCGGGAGGGCCGCAGATACGCAGTATTTT. Filled out from reference TRBV7-9 and TRBJ2-3, the complete variable domain reads DTGVSQNPRHKITKRGQNVTFRCDPISEHNRLYWYRQTLGQGPEFLTYFQNEAQLEKSRLLSDRFSAERPKGSFSTLEIQRTEQGDSAMYLCASSSTSGRAADTQYFGPGTRLTVL.

This chain joins TRBV4-2 and TRBJ1-4, with D possibly TRBD1 on 6 matching bases. Trimming removed 0 bases at V and 0 bases at J, with 11 bases between. The V gene's germline CDR1 is LGHNA and CDR2 YNFKEQ. The CDR3 has 17 amino acids. The CDR3 spells CASSQDGGQATNEKLFF. CDR3 DNA sequence: TGTGCCAGCAGCCAAGATGGGGGGCAGGCAACTAATGAAAAACTGTTTTTT.

This clonotype showed up just a few times. The rearrangement uses TRBV18 and TRBJ2-5, with D uncertain. Germline loops: CDR1 KGHSH, CDR2 LQKENI. The CDR3 totals 15 residues. V was trimmed by 2 bases and J by 5 bases, leaving 15 bases between them. CDR3 nucleotides: TGTGCCAGCTCACCATCCTCAGACATGCGGGAGACCCAGTACTTC. Translated: CASSPSSDMRETQYF.

This clonotype appeared a few times. The chain uses TRBV10-2 and TRBJ2-5, with D possibly matching TRBD2 (5 bases). This CDR3 is built from 12 residues. V was clipped by 4 bases and J by 3 bases, with 6 bases between them. The V gene's germline CDR1 is WSHSY and CDR2 SAAADI. CDR3 amino acids: CASSAGKETQYF. The DNA of the CDR3 is TGCGCCAGCAGTGCCGGGAAAGAGACCCAGTACTTC.

The CDR3 DNA is TGTGCCAGCAGCAATCAGGGCTTCCGGGATGGCTACACCTTC. It yields the protein CASSNQGFRDGYTF. This chain joins TRBV7-2 and TRBJ1-2; perhaps TRBD1 as D (5 bases). Trimming cost V 5 bases and J 6 bases, with 16 bases left between them. The germline gives CDR1 SGHTA, CDR2 FQGNSA. CDR3 length: 14 amino acids.